The 27 T cell receptor beta chains below come from one sample, sequenced in a study of shared clonotypes between healthy human individuals. Clones were sequenced by immunoSEQ multiplex PCR, and TCRdb holds only the in-frame ones, with some missing. This table has under 2,000,000 clones, roughly 94% appearing once. The naive CD8 subset, CD45RO-negative cells positively selected for CCR7, excluded terminally differentiated effector memory CD45RA+ cells. The specimen sequenced was naive CD8+ T cells sorted from blood. These TCRs come from a young man in good health.

Comments on this clone: The same CDR3 can be traced to other DNA sequences in this sample. The chain uses TRBV27 and TRBJ2-7; D is ambiguous. The germline gives CDR1 MNHEY, CDR2 SMNVEV (reference sequence). The CDR3 covers 12 residues. V was cut by 3 bases and J by 3 bases, with 6 bases left in between. The CDR3 is CASSFGGYEQYF. For the CDR3, the DNA is TGTGCCAGCAGTTTTGGCGGCTACGAGCAGTACTTC.

V usage is TRBV13 and J usage is TRBJ2-2, with 10 bases matching TRBD1. Germline-derived CDR1 and CDR2 are PRHDT and FYEKMQ (reference sequence). V shed 5 bases, J shed 7 bases, and the junction held 10 bases outside the gene matches. CDR3 length equals 16 residues. This chain's CDR3 is CASSPPTGGAGGELFF. The CDR3 coding sequence is TGTGCCAGCAGCCCACCGACAGGGGGCGCGGGCGGGGAGCTGTTTTTT. Full variable domain (rest looked up from reference TRBV13 and TRBJ2-2): AAGVIQSPRHLIKEKRETATLKCYPIPRHDTVYWYQQGPGQDPQFLISFYEKMQSDKGSIPDRFSAQQFSDYHSELNMSSLELGDSALYFCASSPPTGGAGGELFFGEGSRLTVL.

The J gene is TRBJ2-7, the V gene TRBV6-6; a weak D match, TRBD1 (5 bases). The germline V gene encodes CDR1 MNHNY and CDR2 SVGAGI (reference sequence). CDR3 length: 13 amino acids. Trimming left V 5 bases short and J 3 bases short, with 11 bases between. The CDR3 spells CASSHGADYEQYF. As DNA, the CDR3 is TGTGCCAGCAGTCATGGGGCAGACTACGAGCAGTACTTC.

The J gene is TRBJ2-3, the V gene TRBV7-2; D unresolved. Germline loops: CDR1 SGHTA, CDR2 FQGNSA. Trimming removed 5 bases at V and 2 bases at J, with 17 bases between. CDR3 length: 16 amino acids. In nucleotides, the CDR3 is TGTGCCAGCAGCCCCTCCGCTTATGGGAACACAGATACGCAGTATTTT. It encodes CASSPSAYGNTDTQYF.

The rearrangement uses TRBV30 and TRBJ1-2; D is unclear. Between the trimmed V and J ends, which lost 0 bases and 4 bases, there was a span of 9 bases. CDR1 is GTSNPN and CDR2 is SVGIG in the germline V gene (reference sequence). This CDR3 is built from 13 residues. Here the CDR3 DNA reads TGTGCCTGGAGTGTTGGGGATTCCTATGGCTACACCTTC. It translates to CAWSVGDSYGYTF.

The rearrangement links TRBV5-4 to TRBJ2-7, with D maybe TRBD1 (6 bases). The germline V gene encodes CDR1 SGHNT and CDR2 YYREEE (reference sequence). The CDR3 totals 14 residues. V was shortened by 2 bases and J by 2 bases, with 11 bases between the two germline ends. The CDR3 sequence is CASSLPGHTYEQYF. As DNA, the CDR3 is TGTGCCAGCAGCTTACCGGGACATACCTACGAGCAGTACTTC.

The rearrangement links TRBV19 to TRBJ1-2; no clear D gene. V shed 6 bases and J shed 3 bases, with 14 bases lying between them. The CDR3 loop spans 14 amino acids. In germline, CDR1 is LNHDA, CDR2 SQIVND (reference sequence). The CDR3 protein is CASSSTPSDYGYTF. CDR3 nucleotide sequence: TGTGCCAGTAGCTCGACACCATCGGACTATGGCTACACCTTC. Full variable domain (remainder filled in from reference TRBV19 and TRBJ1-2): DGGITQSPKYLFRKEGQNVTLSCEQNLNHDAMYWYRQDPGQGLRLIYYSQIVNDFQKGDIAEGYSVSREKKESFPLTVTSAQKNPTAFYLCASSSTPSDYGYTFGSGTRLTVV.

This chain uses TRBV13 with TRBJ2-3, with 9 bases that match TRBD2. CDR1 and CDR2 from the germline V gene are PRHDT and FYEKMQ (reference sequence). The V gene end was trimmed by 0 bases and the J gene end by 6 bases; junction bases not matched to a gene: 4. The length of the CDR3 is 15 residues. The CDR3 region is CASSLGRGGLDTQYF. As DNA, the CDR3 is TGTGCCAGCAGCTTAGGGCGGGGGGGCCTTGATACGCAGTATTTT.

The genes are TRBV6-5 and TRBJ2-7, with D uncertain. From germline, CDR1 is MNHEY and CDR2 SVGAGI. V was clipped by 1 base and J by 1 base, with 11 bases between them. The CDR3 spans 15 residues. CDR3 sequence (DNA): TGTGCCAGCAGTTACTACTCTCAAACATCCTACGAGCAGTACTTC. This encodes CASSYYSQTSYEQYF.

The gene calls are TRBV5-1 and TRBJ2-1; a weak D match, TRBD2 (5 bases). The germline V and J ends were trimmed by 5 bases and 2 bases, with 11 bases remaining between them. Per the germline V gene, CDR1 is SGHRS and CDR2 is YFSETQ. The CDR3 covers 14 residues. The CDR3 sequence: CASRTTNPYNEQFF. As DNA, the CDR3 is TGCGCCAGCAGGACTACAAATCCCTACAATGAGCAGTTCTTC.

The chain has TRBV7-9 and TRBJ2-1; perhaps TRBD1 as D (6 bases). Between the trimmed V and J ends, which lost 5 bases and 4 bases, there was a span of 18 bases. This CDR3 contains 16 residues. Germline V gene sequence: CDR1 SEHNR, CDR2 FQNEAQ (reference sequence). The CDR3 DNA reads as TGTGCCAGCAGCCCAACTCTAACAGGGACATACAATGAGCAGTTCTTC. Translating gives CASSPTLTGTYNEQFF.

The chain links TRBV7-9 to TRBJ2-7; 7 nucleotides agree with TRBD1. Germline V CDR1 and CDR2: SEHNR, FQNEAQ (reference sequence). This CDR3 has 15 residues. The trim removed 5 bases at V and 6 bases at J, leaving 13 bases unmatched. The CDR3 bases are TGTGCCAGCAGCCAGACAGGGAGCCCCGCGGGCGAGCAGTACTTC. Its translation is CASSQTGSPAGEQYF.

This clone appeared a single time. The V and J genes are TRBV5-6 and TRBJ2-7; TRBD2 matches at 11 bases. Unmatched junction bases numbered 5, after V lost 3 bases and J lost 0 bases. The V gene's germline CDR1 is SGHDT and CDR2 YYEEEE. The CDR3 is made up of 16 amino acids. CDR3 in amino acids: CASSSGTSGSSYEQYF. CDR3 nucleotide sequence: TGTGCCAGCAGCTCCGGGACTAGCGGCAGCTCCTACGAGCAGTACTTC.

The gene calls are TRBV25-1 and TRBJ2-3; D is ambiguous. Germline lookup yields CDR1 MGHDK and CDR2 SYGVNS. V was trimmed by 6 bases and J by 3 bases, leaving 10 bases between them. The CDR3 is 13 amino acids. DNA of the CDR3: TGTGCCAGCAGGACCGCGGTAACAGATACGCAGTATTTT. Amino acid sequence: CASRTAVTDTQYF. Looking up the rest from reference TRBV25-1 and TRBJ2-3 gives the full variable domain: EADIYQTPRYLVIGTGKKITLECSQTMGHDKMYWYQQDPGMELHLIHYSYGVNSTEKGDLSSESTVSRIRTEHFPLTLESARPSHTSQYLCASRTAVTDTQYFGPGTRLTVL.

DNA of the CDR3: TGTGCCAGCAGCTTTCTCCAGGGGGGCACCGGGGAGCTGTTTTTT. As protein: CASSFLQGGTGELFF. The chain couples TRBV7-9 to TRBJ2-2; TRBD1 might be the D (7 bases). Trimming left V 3 bases short and J 4 bases short, with 12 bases between. Looked up from germline, CDR1 is SEHNR and CDR2 is FQNEAQ (reference sequence). The CDR3 length is 15 residues.

V gene TRBV11-2 combines with J gene TRBJ1-2; unclear D gene. The CDR3 runs to 12 residues. Germline assignment: CDR1 SGHAT and CDR2 FQNNGV. Trimming shortened V by 2 bases and J by 4 bases, and 5 bases separated the two germline ends. The CDR3 region has the DNA TGTGCCAGCAGCTTACAACTCTATGGCTACACCTTC. Its translation is CASSLQLYGYTF.

CDR3 coding DNA: TGTGCCAGTATTACGGGCTGGGGCACTGAAGCTTTCTTT. It is translated as CASITGWGTEAFF. The V call is TRBV19, the J call TRBJ1-1; D is unresolved. Germline V gives CDR1 LNHDA, CDR2 SQIVND (reference sequence). V was cut by 7 bases and J by 4 bases, with 13 bases left in between. The CDR3 consists of 13 residues.

The chain has TRBV11-2 and TRBJ2-7; 8 nucleotides agree with TRBD1. The CDR3 contains 17 residues. Germline V gene data show CDR1 as SGHAT and CDR2 as FQNNGV. J lost 3 bases, V lost 1 base, and 11 bases had no gene match. The CDR3 region has the DNA TGTGCCAGCAGCTTAGGACCCGGGACAGGTGCTTTCTACGAGCAGTACTTC. Its protein is CASSLGPGTGAFYEQYF.

This chain links TRBV2 with TRBJ1-2, with TRBD1 identical over 7 bases. CDR3 length: 13 amino acids. V lost 6 bases, J lost 6 bases, and 7 bases stayed unmatched. CDR1 is SNHLY and CDR2 is FYNNEI in the germline V gene. The DNA of the CDR3 is TGTGCCAGCAGGGCCGGGACAGCTCATGGCTACACCTTC. This gives the protein CASRAGTAHGYTF.

A remark on this clone: An end of the junction does not agree with germline; a read error may underlie this. This chain connects TRBV6-6 to TRBJ2-5, with TRBD1 identical over 8 bases. This CDR3 has 14 residues. Germline CDR1 reads MNHNY; CDR2 reads SVGAGI (reference sequence). CDR3 DNA sequence: TGTGCCAGCTGTTACTCAGGGGGCCGGGAGACCCAGTACTTC. As protein: CASCYSGGRETQYF.

The chain combines TRBV7-9 with TRBJ2-4; 8 bases are shared with TRBD1. Germline CDR1 and CDR2: SEHNR and FQNEAQ (reference sequence). With V trimmed by 0 bases and J by 8 bases, 12 bases remained unmatched. This CDR3 has 17 amino acids. The CDR3 sequence: CASSLAQDRGGEDIQYF. DNA for the CDR3: TGTGCCAGCAGCTTAGCGCAAGACAGGGGCGGCGAGGACATTCAGTACTTC.

In regard to this clone: The same CDR3 arises from other DNA sequences in this sample as well. The chain's CDR3 is CASSSDSSYEQYF. In DNA, the CDR3 is TGCGCCAGCAGCTCGGACAGTTCCTACGAGCAGTACTTC. The chain carries TRBV5-1 and TRBJ2-7, with a possible D match to TRBD1 (6 bases). Trimming cost V 3 bases and J 1 base, with 8 bases left between them. Germline V gene sequence: CDR1 SGHRS, CDR2 YFSETQ. This CDR3 has 13 residues.

V and J are TRBV7-9 and TRBJ2-5; TRBD1 matches at 7 bases. The length of the CDR3 is 15 residues. CDR1 is SEHNR and CDR2 is FQNEAQ in the germline V gene (reference sequence). The junction had 13 bases not matched to a gene; V was cut back by 7 bases and J by 5 bases. The CDR3 spells CASNELGGSEETQYF. The CDR3 DNA follows: TGTGCCAGCAACGAGCTAGGGGGCTCTGAGGAGACCCAGTACTTC. The variable domain in full, with the rest retrieved from reference TRBV7-9 and TRBJ2-5, is DTGVSQNPRHKITKRGQNVTFRCDPISEHNRLYWYRQTLGQGPEFLTYFQNEAQLEKSRLLSDRFSAERPKGSFSTLEIQRTEQGDSAMYLCASNELGGSEETQYFGPGTRLLVL.

J is TRBJ2-7 and V is TRBV27; 9 bases fit TRBD2. The junction had 18 bases not matched to a gene; V was cut back by 6 bases and J by 3 bases. Germline V gives CDR1 MNHEY, CDR2 SMNVEV (reference sequence). The CDR3 is made up of 18 amino acids. The CDR3 spells CASRRIAGEGAEGYEQYF. The CDR3 bases are TGTGCCAGCAGACGAATAGCGGGAGAAGGGGCGGAGGGCTACGAGCAGTACTTC.

The chain has TRBV27 and TRBJ2-1; tentative D call: TRBD2 (6 bases). Between the trimmed V and J ends, which lost 4 bases and 5 bases, there was a span of 12 bases. The CDR3 contains 14 residues. CDR1 MNHEY and CDR2 SMNVEV come from the germline V gene (reference sequence). CDR3 bases: TGTGCCAGCAGTTCCGGGGGACCGAACAATGAGCAGTTCTTC. Amino acid sequence: CASSSGGPNNEQFF.

The chain is built from TRBV1 and TRBJ1-6; TRBD1, as called in the table, went unchecked against the DNA. TRBV1 is flagged as a pseudogene. The CDR3 sequence is 16 residues long. CDR3 nucleotides: TGCACATTAACTAATATATCGACAGGTAGTAATTCACCCCTCCACTTT. Translated, it gives CTLTNISTGSNSPLHF.

The chain employs TRBV12-5 and TRBJ1-1; 7 bases are a match to TRBD1. Germline lookup yields CDR1 LGHNT and CDR2 FRNRAP. The ends lost 6 bases at V and 5 bases at J; junction bases unmatched: 21. The CDR3 is 18 residues long. The CDR3, as DNA: TGTGCTAGTGGCCTCCCTAAGACAGGGACCCGTGAGGGGACTGAAGCTTTCTTT. Protein product: CASGLPKTGTREGTEAFF.